The 19 T cell receptor beta chains below were found in one sample sequenced in a study of T cells in Graves' hyperthyroidism and ophthalmopathy (dated by TCRdb to between 2018 and 2021). Receptor libraries were prepared by multiplex PCR. This sample was sequenced with an Illumina HiSeq 2000. The TCR beta CDR3 regions were amplified from RNA transcripts. The TCR CDR3 was subjected to a first round of RT-PCR using the HTBI primer set and the Qiagen OneStep RT-PCR kit. Clones were called with MiXCR by TCRdb after fastp trimmed the public reads at Q25, and only in-frame beta chains were retained. Rows with one shared CDR3 protein collapse into an entry with the most common genes and DNA. Within this sample are about 500,000 distinct CDR3 sequences, with 40% to 50% of them counted one time only. Of the sample, about two fifths is held by the ten largest clones. Material: peripheral blood or thyroid tissue (not recorded which). These receptors originate from an adult woman with Graves' disease, either hyperthyroidism or ophthalmopathy (not recorded which).

The J gene is TRBJ1-3, the V gene TRBV11-2; tentative D call: TRBD1 (5 bases). This CDR3 has 18 residues. The germline CDR1 and CDR2 sequences are SGHAT and FQNNGV. V was shortened by 0 bases and J by 0 bases, with 15 bases between the two germline ends. The CDR3 here is CASSLEAPGVYSGNTIYF. The CDR3 nucleotides read TGTGCCAGCAGCTTAGAGGCCCCGGGGGTTTACTCTGGAAACACCATATATTTT.

Worth noting for this clonotype: A much larger clone sits a single nucleotide away, making a read error possible. V is TRBV5-1 and J is TRBJ2-7; 10 bases align to TRBD2. This CDR3 is 15 amino acids long. Trimming removed 0 bases from V and 3 bases from J; junction bases left unmatched: 3. The germline CDR1 and CDR2 sequences are SGHRS and YFSETQ. Written as DNA, the CDR3 is TGCGCCAGCAGCTTGGCTAGCGGGAGCTTCTACGAGCAGTACTTC. Protein sequence: CASSLASGSFYEQYF.

This CDR3 is CASSFGTGGSSGNTIYF. CDR3 bases: TGTGCCAGCAGCTTCGGGACAGGGGGAAGCTCTGGAAACACCATATATTTT. V usage is TRBV4-2 and J usage is TRBJ1-3; 11 nucleotides line up with TRBD1. V gave up 5 bases and J gave up 0 bases; unmatched junction bases: 6. CDR1 LGHNA and CDR2 YNFKEQ come from the germline V gene. The CDR3 covers 17 residues.

The sample holds many counts of this clonotype. V and J are TRBV6-5 and TRBJ2-7, with 10 nucleotides matching TRBD2. The J segment lost 1 base and the V segment lost 5 bases, leaving 5 bases of the junction unmatched. Per the germline V gene, CDR1 is MNHEY and CDR2 is SVGAGI. The CDR3 spans 15 residues. In DNA form, the CDR3 reads TGTGCCAGCAGTCAGACTAGCGGGCCTTCCTACGAGCAGTACTTC. Protein product: CASSQTSGPSYEQYF.

This rearrangement joins TRBV15 to TRBJ1-6, with TRBD1 identical over 9 bases. This CDR3 is 13 amino acids long. The germline gives CDR1 LNHNV, CDR2 YYDKDF (reference sequence). This chain's CDR3 is CAPGADRGSPLHF. For the CDR3, the DNA is TGTGCACCAGGCGCGGACAGGGGTTCACCCCTCCACTTT.

This chain connects TRBV10-3 to TRBJ2-7; D unresolved. Germline loops: CDR1 ENHRY, CDR2 SYGVKD. The CDR3 covers 13 residues. V lost 6 bases and J lost 0, with 9 bases in between. The CDR3 coding sequence is TGTGCCATCAGGGCGGCTAGCTCCTACGAGCAGTACTTC. This translates into CAIRAASSYEQYF.

With respect to this clonotype: A much larger clone sits a single nucleotide away, making a read error possible. This chain uses TRBV7-9 with TRBJ1-5; a weak D match, TRBD1 (6 bases). CDR1 SEHNR and CDR2 FQNEAQ come from the germline V gene (reference sequence). The CDR3 length is 13 residues. Here the CDR3 reads CTSSIQQGQPQHF. The CDR3 DNA sequence: TGTACCAGCAGCATACAACAGGGACAGCCCCAGCATTTT.

This clonotype has at least ten counts. The chain carries TRBV12-3 or TRBV12-4 and TRBJ2-7; D might be TRBD1 (6 bases). The CDR3 is 12 amino acids. V was trimmed by 2 bases and J by 6 bases, leaving 8 bases between them. The chain's CDR3 is CASSLTGSEQYF. CDR3 coding DNA: TGTGCCAGCAGTTTAACAGGGTCCGAGCAGTACTTC.

This clonotype was detected only once. One junction end disagrees with the germline gene, perhaps due to a read error. The J gene is TRBJ1-1, the V gene TRBV7-2, with D maybe TRBD1 (6 bases). Germline V gene data show CDR1 as SGHTA and CDR2 as FQGNSA. The CDR3 length is 15 residues. The CDR3 nucleotides read TGCGCCAGCAGCCTACAACAGGGTACTCGGGCTGAAGCTTTCTTT. Translation gives CASSLQQGTRAEAFF.

This clonotype was observed many times. The J gene is TRBJ1-1, the V gene TRBV19; D is possibly TRBD1 (5 bases). The CDR3 length is 16 residues. Germline CDR1 reads LNHDA; CDR2 reads SQIVND (reference sequence). V was clipped by 5 bases and J by 0 bases, with 16 bases between them. CDR3: CASSVVKGPVNTEAFF. DNA of the CDR3: TGTGCCAGTAGTGTGGTGAAGGGACCGGTGAACACTGAAGCTTTCTTT.

This clonotype was picked up many times. J is TRBJ2-2 and V is TRBV7-3, with D perhaps TRBD2 (6 bases). The length of the CDR3 is 16 residues. Germline loops: CDR1 SGHTA, CDR2 FQGTGA. Trimming took 7 bases from V and 1 from J, leaving 16 bases between them. CDR3 in DNA: TGTGCCAGCACCCATGGGAGTAGCGGGAACACCGGGGAGCTGTTTTTT. Its translation is CASTHGSSGNTGELFF.

This clonotype occurred many times. V is TRBV6-6 and J is TRBJ1-3; no definite D call. V dropped 7 bases and J dropped 8 bases, with 12 bases sitting between them. The CDR3 is made up of 12 amino acids. CDR1 MNHNY and CDR2 SVGAGI come from the germline V gene (reference sequence). The CDR3 sequence is CASTAWRDTIYF. The CDR3 nucleotides are TGTGCCAGCACCGCCTGGAGGGACACCATATATTTT.

This clonotype showed up just a few times. A read error is possible here, since a much larger clone lies one base away. The chain joins TRBV7-8 to TRBJ2-2, with 8 bases identical to TRBD2. Germline lookup yields CDR1 SGHVS and CDR2 FQNEAQ. The CDR3 is 16 residues long. CDR3 loop: CANSSLSGRTAGELFF. Here the CDR3 DNA reads TGTGCCAACAGCTCGTTGAGCGGGAGAACAGCCGGGGAGCTGTTTTTT.

This chain joins TRBV15 and TRBJ1-1; TRBD1 agrees at 9 bases. Germline CDR1 and CDR2: LNHNV and YYDKDF (reference sequence). Trimming removed 2 bases from V and 2 bases from J; junction bases left unmatched: 3. The CDR3 is 15 amino acids. As DNA, the CDR3 is TGTGCCACCAGCAGACAGGACAGGGGTAACACTGAAGCTTTCTTT. Protein product: CATSRQDRGNTEAFF.

The V call is TRBV4-3, the J call TRBJ2-7; the D is unclear. Germline V CDR1 and CDR2: LGHNA, YSLEER. The CDR3 spans 14 residues. Trimming removed 4 bases from V and 2 bases from J, with 12 bases in between. The CDR3 region is CASSRDLGTYEQYF. Written as DNA, the CDR3 is TGCGCCAGCAGCCGAGACTTGGGGACCTACGAGCAGTACTTC.

This clonotype was detected many times. The V gene is TRBV20-1, the J gene TRBJ2-7, with D possibly TRBD2 on 5 matching bases. Trimming cost V 0 bases and J 6 bases, with 15 bases left between them. There are 14 residues in the CDR3. Germline V lookup: CDR1 DFQATT, CDR2 SNEGSKA (reference sequence). This CDR3 is CSARDRFREGEQYF. The CDR3 nucleotides read TGCAGTGCTAGAGATCGATTTCGAGAGGGCGAGCAGTACTTC.

On this clonotype: The junction does not match germline at one end; this may be a read error. V gene TRBV9 combines with J gene TRBJ1-1; the D is unclear. The CDR3 spans 10 residues. CDR1 SGDLS and CDR2 YYNGEE come from the germline V gene. The DNA of the CDR3 is TGTGCCAGCAGCTCGGCCCCAATAAGGTTT. Translating gives CASSSAPIRF.

The chain couples TRBV29-1 to TRBJ2-7; weak D call: TRBD1 (6 bases). Trimming removed 2 bases at V and 5 bases at J, with 13 bases between. Per germline, CDR1 SQVTM and CDR2 ANQGSEA. This CDR3 is built from 13 residues. The CDR3 spells CSVELRGSHEQYF. CDR3 bases: TGCAGCGTTGAACTCAGGGGTTCCCACGAGCAGTACTTC.

The gene calls are TRBV24-1 and TRBJ2-2; D is unresolved. V lost 1 base to trimming and J lost 2 bases, with 10 bases between them. Germline CDR1 is KGHDR and CDR2 is SFDVKD. The CDR3 sequence is 16 residues long. The CDR3 loop reads CATSDFGLPNTGELFF. CDR3 coding DNA: TGTGCCACCAGTGATTTTGGCCTACCCAACACCGGGGAGCTGTTTTTT.